The entry below describes one T cell receptor beta chain. Germline assignment: CDR1 MDHEN and CDR2 SYDVKM. This CDR3 region has 14 residues. V shed 7 bases and J shed 5 bases, with 17 bases lying between them. The data stem from a study of blood T cell repertoires in COVID-19. Background on the study: Samples came from the United States, Italy and Spain, spanning acute and convalescent COVID-19. From T cells, B-cell-depleted T cells, or PBMCs came the material, which was cDNA or gDNA.

Per the original data handling: For nucleated cells, counts were estimated from reference gene primer amplification. Some clones are missing from TCRdb's copy, which holds only in-frame ones; the method was immunoSEQ multiplex PCR. Clonal size and the V and J genes are those of that table, whereas D and trimming came from the DNA. The sample shows fewer than 90,000 clones, 84% of them seen only once. The chain recombines TRBV28 with TRBJ1-2; a possible D gene is TRBD1 (6 bases). The TCR sequence derives from a human donor in a cohort sampled during active COVID-19. The source material was peripheral blood. Here the CDR3 reads CASTTGGARYGYTF. For the CDR3, the DNA is TGTGCCAGCACCACGGGGGGGGCGCGTTATGGCTACACCTTC.